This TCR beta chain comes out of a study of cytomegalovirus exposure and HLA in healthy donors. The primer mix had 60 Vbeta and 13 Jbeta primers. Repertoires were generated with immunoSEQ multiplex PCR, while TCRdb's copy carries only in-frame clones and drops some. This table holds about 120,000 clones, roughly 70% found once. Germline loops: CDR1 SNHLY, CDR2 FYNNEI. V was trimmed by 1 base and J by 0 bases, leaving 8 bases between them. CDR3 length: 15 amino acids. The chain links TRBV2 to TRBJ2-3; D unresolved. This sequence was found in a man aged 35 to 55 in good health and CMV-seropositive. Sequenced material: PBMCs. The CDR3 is CASSEGPSSTDTQYF. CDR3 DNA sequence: TGTGCCAGCAGTGAAGGGCCGTCTAGCACAGATACGCAGTATTTT.